These 20 T cell receptor beta chains originate from one sample sequenced in a study of shared clonotypes between healthy human individuals. CD45RO negativity and positive selection for CCR7 defined naive CD8 cells, a population that excluded terminally differentiated effector memory CD45RA+ cells. TCRdb keeps only in-frame clones here, not all; method: immunoSEQ multiplex PCR. Here the sample spans about 2.2 million clones, approximately 94% being singletons. Source material: naive CD8+ T cells from PBMCs. Receptors were obtained from a man in his late teens or twenties in good health. Some clones in this sample may be carry-over from other donors' samples.

The chain has TRBV19 and TRBJ1-1; a weak D match, TRBD1 (5 bases). The germline V and J ends were trimmed by 7 bases and 3 bases, with 12 bases remaining between them. The CDR3 is 13 residues long. Germline CDR1 and CDR2: LNHDA and SQIVND (reference sequence). The CDR3 loop reads CASIGRDYTEAFF. The CDR3 bases are TGTGCCAGTATCGGCAGGGATTACACTGAAGCTTTCTTT.

The chain links TRBV28 to TRBJ2-7; D remains unclear. CDR3 length equals 12 residues. Germline CDR1 is MDHEN and CDR2 is SYDVKM. Trimming left V 5 bases short and J 4 bases short, with 9 bases between. The CDR3, as DNA: TGTGCCAGCAGTCTATTCCAATACGAGCAGTACTTC. It codes for CASSLFQYEQYF.

The V gene is TRBV19, the J gene TRBJ2-1, with D hard to call. V was trimmed by 8 bases and J by 4 bases, leaving 21 bases between them. CDR3 size: 16 residues. Germline CDR1 LNHDA, CDR2 SQIVND (reference sequence). In nucleotides, the CDR3 is TGTGCCAGTGGCCTCAAAAGCGTATACAGATACAATGAGCAGTTCTTC. Its translation is CASGLKSVYRYNEQFF.

V gene TRBV2 combines with J gene TRBJ1-2; the D gene is possibly TRBD1 (5 bases). The CDR3 consists of 13 residues. The V end was cut by 4 bases, the J end by 4 bases, with 10 bases between. Germline CDR1 reads SNHLY; CDR2 reads FYNNEI. CDR3 sequence (DNA): TGTGCCAGCAGTGGGGACGGATTCTATGGCTACACCTTC. Encoded protein: CASSGDGFYGYTF.

The chain combines TRBV7-9 with TRBJ1-2; a weak D match, TRBD1 (5 bases). V was clipped by 4 bases and J by 8 bases, with 17 bases between them. This CDR3 spans 14 amino acids. The germline gives CDR1 SEHNR, CDR2 FQNEAQ (reference sequence). As DNA, the CDR3 is TGTGCCAGCAGCTCCGTCCAATTTGGGGGGGGCTACACCTTC. Its protein product is CASSSVQFGGGYTF.

The genes are TRBV7-2 and TRBJ2-7; 7 bases agree with TRBD2. J lost 3 bases, V lost 5 bases, and 7 bases had no gene match. The CDR3 runs 14 residues. Germline CDR1 is SGHTA and CDR2 is FQGNSA. The CDR3 nucleotides are TGTGCCAGCAGCATAGGACTAGGAGGCTACGAGCAGTACTTC. Translating gives CASSIGLGGYEQYF. Variable domain in full (rest from reference TRBV7-2 and TRBJ2-7): GAGVSQSPSNKVTEKGKDVELRCDPISGHTALYWYRQSLGQGLEFLIYFQGNSAPDKSGLPSDRFSAERTGGSVSTLTIQRTQQEDSAVYLCASSIGLGGYEQYFGPGTRLTVT.

The CDR3 bases are TGCGCCAGCAGCTTGGTGGGTAGCGGGAGGCAGTTCTACAATGAGCAGTTCTTC. Its protein product is CASSLVGSGRQFYNEQFF. The rearrangement joins TRBV5-1 to TRBJ2-1, with TRBD2 matching 10 bases. This CDR3 comprises 18 residues. V shed 0 bases, J shed 3 bases, and the junction held 9 bases outside the gene matches. Germline CDR1 SGHRS, CDR2 YFSETQ.

The CDR3 sequence: CASSSVVAGGGETQYF. The CDR3 DNA reads as TGTGCCAGCAGTTCCGTGGTGGCAGGTGGGGGAGAGACCCAGTACTTC. The chain uses TRBV27 and TRBJ2-5; D may correspond to TRBD1 or TRBD2 (5 bases each). This CDR3 is 16 amino acids long. CDR1 is MNHEY, CDR2 SMNVEV, per germline (reference sequence). Deletions cut 4 bases from V and 4 bases from J, with 19 bases between.

The V gene is TRBV7-3, the J gene TRBJ2-1; no clear D gene. V lost 2 bases and J lost 4, with 6 bases in between. Germline CDR1 is SGHTA and CDR2 is FQGTGA. The CDR3 spans 13 residues. CDR3: CASSLSWYNEQFF. CDR3 DNA: TGTGCCAGCAGCTTATCGTGGTACAATGAGCAGTTCTTC. Full variable domain (rest looked up from reference TRBV7-3 and TRBJ2-1): GAGVSQTPSNKVTEKGKYVELRCDPISGHTALYWYRQSLGQGPEFLIYFQGTGAADDSGLPNDRFFAVRPEGSVSTLKIQRTERGDSAVYLCASSLSWYNEQFFGPGTRLTVL.

This chain joins TRBV27 and TRBJ1-2, with a weak D call TRBD1 (5 bases). Looked up from germline, CDR1 is MNHEY and CDR2 is SMNVEV (reference sequence). This CDR3 contains 14 residues. The V gene lost 0 bases and the J gene lost 4 bases, with 9 bases spanning the gap. CDR3 protein: CASSLSPQVYGYTF. CDR3 nucleotide sequence: TGTGCCAGCAGTTTATCCCCACAGGTCTATGGCTACACCTTC.

This chain connects TRBV5-1 to TRBJ1-2; D is undetermined. CDR1 is SGHRS, CDR2 YFSETQ, per germline. Trimming took 0 bases from V and 8 from J, leaving 17 bases between them. CDR3 length equals 15 residues. CDR3 region: CASSLEESQINGYTF. CDR3 DNA: TGCGCCAGCAGCTTGGAAGAAAGCCAAATTAACGGCTACACCTTC.

This sequence joins TRBV2 and TRBJ1-1, with 9 positions matching TRBD1. V lost 3 bases, J lost 4 bases, and 18 bases stayed unmatched. Germline CDR1 and CDR2: SNHLY and FYNNEI. The CDR3 loop spans 19 amino acids. The CDR3 sequence: CASSDTGQGFGVSSTEAFF. The DNA of the CDR3 is TGTGCCAGCAGTGACACCGGACAGGGGTTCGGAGTATCGAGCACTGAAGCTTTCTTT.

The chain couples TRBV11-2 to TRBJ2-1; D not resolved. Germline V gives CDR1 SGHAT, CDR2 FQNNGV. V was clipped by 5 bases and J by 9 bases, with 11 bases between them. This CDR3 is 12 amino acids long. The CDR3 bases are TGTGCCAGCAGCCTCTTAGAGTTTGAGCAGTTCTTC. It translates to CASSLLEFEQFF.

The V and J genes are TRBV10-1 and TRBJ2-3; either TRBD1 or TRBD2 may supply D (5 bases each). Germline CDR1 and CDR2: WNHNN and SYGVQD (reference sequence). The CDR3 extends over 16 amino acids. V was clipped by 0 bases and J by 2 bases, with 12 bases between them. CDR3 amino acids: CASSESGTLNTDTQYF. The CDR3 DNA is TGCGCCAGCAGTGAGTCGGGGACCCTTAACACAGATACGCAGTATTTT.

This chain joins TRBV9 and TRBJ2-7; 10 bases are shared with TRBD1. V lost 4 bases to trimming and J lost 2 bases; unmatched junction nucleotides: 6. The germline gives CDR1 SGDLS, CDR2 YYNGEE. This CDR3 spans 15 amino acids. CDR3: CASSPSGTGAYEQYF. In DNA form, the CDR3 reads TGTGCCAGCAGCCCCTCCGGGACAGGGGCCTACGAGCAGTACTTC. Full variable domain (missing parts from reference TRBV9 and TRBJ2-7): DSGVTQTPKHLITATGQRVTLRCSPRSGDLSVYWYQQSLDQGLQFLIQYYNGEERAKGNILERFSAQQFPDLHSELNLSSLELGDSALYFCASSPSGTGAYEQYFGPGTRLTVT.

The CDR3 nucleotides are TGCGCCAGCAGTGAGTCCCGGGACACATACTCCTACGAGCAGTACTTC. Its translation: CASSESRDTYSYEQYF. The chain combines TRBV10-2 with TRBJ2-7; possibly TRBD1 for D (6 bases). CDR1 and CDR2 from the germline V gene are WSHSY and SAAADI. V gave up 0 bases and J gave up 0 bases, with 12 bases separating them. This CDR3 comprises 16 residues.

CDR3 region: CASSFGRINEQFF. The CDR3 DNA is TGTGCCAGCAGTTTCGGTAGAATCAATGAGCAGTTCTTC. The V call is TRBV27, the J call TRBJ2-1; D unclear. This CDR3 has 13 amino acids. Trimming left V 3 bases short and J 6 bases short, with 9 bases between. CDR1 is MNHEY and CDR2 is SMNVEV in the germline V gene (reference sequence).

This chain joins TRBV5-6 and TRBJ2-1; no reliable D call. Germline V gene lookup returns CDR1 SGHDT and CDR2 YYEEEE. The CDR3 spans 15 residues. V was clipped by 4 bases and J by 4 bases, with 15 bases between them. CDR3 DNA: TGTGCCAGCAGCATAGACCTGAGGCCGTACAATGAGCAGTTCTTC. It yields the protein CASSIDLRPYNEQFF. Supplemented by reference TRBV5-6 and TRBJ2-1, the full variable domain reads DAGVTQSPTHLIKTRGQQVTLRCSPKSGHDTVSWYQQALGQGPQFIFQYYEEEERQRGNFPDRFSGHQFPNYSSELNVNALLLGDSALYLCASSIDLRPYNEQFFGPGTRLTVL.

The V and J genes are TRBV7-2 and TRBJ2-5; 7 bases align to TRBD1. The V gene end was trimmed by 5 bases and the J gene end by 3 bases; junction bases not matched to a gene: 12. The germline gives CDR1 SGHTA, CDR2 FQGNSA. This CDR3 comprises 16 residues. The CDR3, as DNA: TGTGCCAGCAGCCCCGGACAGGTGATTACCAAAGAGACCCAGTACTTC. It specifies CASSPGQVITKETQYF. The full variable domain, its missing parts supplied by reference TRBV7-2 and TRBJ2-5, is GAGVSQSPSNKVTEKGKDVELRCDPISGHTALYWYRQSLGQGLEFLIYFQGNSAPDKSGLPSDRFSAERTGGSVSTLTIQRTQQEDSAVYLCASSPGQVITKETQYFGPGTRLLVL.

This chain uses TRBV15 with TRBJ1-5, with D possibly matching TRBD1 (5 bases). The CDR3 is 15 residues long. V lost 2 bases to trimming and J lost 3 bases, with 11 bases between them. Germline assignment: CDR1 LNHNV and CDR2 YYDKDF (reference sequence). CDR3 sequence reads: CATSRPPGVNQPQHF. Written as DNA, the CDR3 is TGTGCCACCAGCAGACCTCCGGGGGTCAATCAGCCCCAGCATTTT.